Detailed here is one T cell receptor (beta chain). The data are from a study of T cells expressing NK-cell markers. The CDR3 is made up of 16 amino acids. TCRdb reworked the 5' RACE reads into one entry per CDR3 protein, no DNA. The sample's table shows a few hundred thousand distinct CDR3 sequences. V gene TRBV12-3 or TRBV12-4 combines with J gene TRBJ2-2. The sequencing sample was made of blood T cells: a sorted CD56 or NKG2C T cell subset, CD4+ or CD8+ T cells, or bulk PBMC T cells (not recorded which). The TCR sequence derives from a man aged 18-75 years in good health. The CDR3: CASSLLPGGFTGELFF.